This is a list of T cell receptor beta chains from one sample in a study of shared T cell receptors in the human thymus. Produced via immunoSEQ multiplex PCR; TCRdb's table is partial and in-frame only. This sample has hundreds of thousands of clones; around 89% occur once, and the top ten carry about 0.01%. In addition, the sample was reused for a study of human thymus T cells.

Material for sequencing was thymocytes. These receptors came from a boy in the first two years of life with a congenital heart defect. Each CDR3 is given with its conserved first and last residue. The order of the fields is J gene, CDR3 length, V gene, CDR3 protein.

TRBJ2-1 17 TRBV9 CASSPFGGSPPYNEQFF
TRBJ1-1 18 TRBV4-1 CASSQGPHGHFMNTEAFF
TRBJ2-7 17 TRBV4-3 CASSQENRLGLEYEQYF
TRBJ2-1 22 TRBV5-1 CASSEAGRVRTSGRRMDNEQFF
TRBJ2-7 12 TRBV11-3 CASGGTSYEQYF
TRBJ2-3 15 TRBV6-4 CASSSLAGLTDTQYF
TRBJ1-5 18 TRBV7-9 CASSFYRDGGYSNQPQHF
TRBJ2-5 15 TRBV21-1 CASSAPGLPQETQYF
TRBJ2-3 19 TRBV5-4 CASSPRRECLAGGPDTQYF
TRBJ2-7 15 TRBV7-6 CASSLVADYSYEQYF
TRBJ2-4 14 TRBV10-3 CAIGPSTAKNIQYF
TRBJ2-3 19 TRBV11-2 CASSLTTPRGQRGTDTQYF
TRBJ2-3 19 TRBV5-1 CASSPRGASLYYFTDTQYF
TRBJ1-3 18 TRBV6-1 CASSEAPGGGPSGNTIYF